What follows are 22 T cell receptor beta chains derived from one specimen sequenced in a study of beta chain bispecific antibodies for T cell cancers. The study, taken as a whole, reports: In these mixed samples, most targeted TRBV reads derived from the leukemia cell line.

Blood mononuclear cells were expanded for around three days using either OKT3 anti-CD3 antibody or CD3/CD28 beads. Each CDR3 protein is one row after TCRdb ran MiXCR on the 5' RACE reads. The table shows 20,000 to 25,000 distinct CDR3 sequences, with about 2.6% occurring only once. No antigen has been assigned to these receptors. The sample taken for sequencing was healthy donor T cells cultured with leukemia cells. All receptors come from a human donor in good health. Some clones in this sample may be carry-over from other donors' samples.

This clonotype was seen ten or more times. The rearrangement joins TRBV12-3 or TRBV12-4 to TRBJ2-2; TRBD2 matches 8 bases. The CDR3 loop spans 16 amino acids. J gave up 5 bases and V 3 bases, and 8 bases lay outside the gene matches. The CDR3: CASSFHGGEGTGELFF. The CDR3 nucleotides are TGTGCCAGCAGTTTTCACGGGGGGGAGGGGACCGGGGAGCTGTTTTTT.

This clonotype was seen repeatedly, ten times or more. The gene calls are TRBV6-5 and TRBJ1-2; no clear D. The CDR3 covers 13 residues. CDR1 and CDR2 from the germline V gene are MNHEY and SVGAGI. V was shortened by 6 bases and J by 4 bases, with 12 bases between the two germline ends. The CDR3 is CASSPGVTYGYTF. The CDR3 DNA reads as TGTGCCAGCAGCCCCGGGGTTACCTATGGCTACACCTTC.

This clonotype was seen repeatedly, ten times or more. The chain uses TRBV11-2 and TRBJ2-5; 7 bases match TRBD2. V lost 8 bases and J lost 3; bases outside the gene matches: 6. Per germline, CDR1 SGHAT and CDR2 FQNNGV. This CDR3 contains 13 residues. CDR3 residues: CASLGLAEETQYF. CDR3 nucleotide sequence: TGTGCCAGCCTCGGGCTAGCGGAAGAGACCCAGTACTTC.

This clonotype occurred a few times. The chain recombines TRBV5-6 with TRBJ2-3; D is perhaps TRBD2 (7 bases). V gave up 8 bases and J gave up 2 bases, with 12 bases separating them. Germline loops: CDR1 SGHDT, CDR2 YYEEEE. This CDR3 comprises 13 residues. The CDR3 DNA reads TGTGCCAGTAGGGGGGGGTCCACAGATACGCAGTATTTT. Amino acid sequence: CASRGGSTDTQYF. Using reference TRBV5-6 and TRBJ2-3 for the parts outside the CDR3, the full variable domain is DAGVTQSPTHLIKTRGQQVTLRCSPKSGHDTVSWYQQALGQGPQFIFQYYEEEERQRGNFPDRFSGHQFPNYSSELNVNALLLGDSALYLCASRGGSTDTQYFGPGTRLTVL.

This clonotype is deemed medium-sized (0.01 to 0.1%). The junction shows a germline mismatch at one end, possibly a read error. CDR3 nucleotides: TGCGCCAGCAGCGTGGGAGAGGCCCAGTACTTC. It specifies CASSVGEAQYF. The chain uses TRBV5-1 and TRBJ2-5, with a weak D call TRBD2 (5 bases). The CDR3 spans 11 residues. CDR1 is SGHRS and CDR2 is YFSETQ in the germline V gene.

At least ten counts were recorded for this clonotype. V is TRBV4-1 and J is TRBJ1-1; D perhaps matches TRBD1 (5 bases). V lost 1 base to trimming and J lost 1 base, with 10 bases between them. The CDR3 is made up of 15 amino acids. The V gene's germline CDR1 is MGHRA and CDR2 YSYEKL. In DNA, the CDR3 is TGCGCCAGCAGCCAAGGCCCGACAGAGAACACTGAAGCTTTCTTT. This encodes CASSQGPTENTEAFF.

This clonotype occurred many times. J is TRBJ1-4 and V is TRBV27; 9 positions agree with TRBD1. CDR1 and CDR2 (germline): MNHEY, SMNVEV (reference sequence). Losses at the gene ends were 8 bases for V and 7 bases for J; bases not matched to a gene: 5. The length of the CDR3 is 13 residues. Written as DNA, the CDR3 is TGTGCCAGCCAGGACAGGGGTAGTGAAAAACTGTTTTTT. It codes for CASQDRGSEKLFF.

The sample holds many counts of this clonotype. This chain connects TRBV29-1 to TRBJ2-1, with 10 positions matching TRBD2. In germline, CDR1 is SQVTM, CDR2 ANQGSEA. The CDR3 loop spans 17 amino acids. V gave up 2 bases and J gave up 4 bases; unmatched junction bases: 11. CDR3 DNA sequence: TGCAGCGTTGAATTGGGCCCTAGCGGGGGATCTTACAATGAGCAGTTCTTC. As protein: CSVELGPSGGSYNEQFF.

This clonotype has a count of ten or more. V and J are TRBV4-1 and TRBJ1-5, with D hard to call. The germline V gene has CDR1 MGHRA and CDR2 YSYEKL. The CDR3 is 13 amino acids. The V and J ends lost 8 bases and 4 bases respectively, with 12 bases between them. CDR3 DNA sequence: TGCGCCAGCCAGGACGGACCAAATCAGCCCCAGCATTTT. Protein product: CASQDGPNQPQHF.

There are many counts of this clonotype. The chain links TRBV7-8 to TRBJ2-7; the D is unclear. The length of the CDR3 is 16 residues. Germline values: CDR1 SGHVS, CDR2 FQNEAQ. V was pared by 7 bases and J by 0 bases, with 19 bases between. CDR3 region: CASTPFYDPSSYEQYF. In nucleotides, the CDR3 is TGTGCCAGCACCCCCTTTTACGACCCAAGCTCCTACGAGCAGTACTTC.

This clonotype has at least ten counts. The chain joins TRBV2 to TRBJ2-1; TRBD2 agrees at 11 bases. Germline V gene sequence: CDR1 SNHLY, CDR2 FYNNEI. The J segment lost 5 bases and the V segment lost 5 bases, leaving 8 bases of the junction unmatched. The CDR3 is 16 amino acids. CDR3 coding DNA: TGTGCCAGCAGTCCTTATAGCGGGGGGGCCGACAATGAGCAGTTCTTC. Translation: CASSPYSGGADNEQFF.

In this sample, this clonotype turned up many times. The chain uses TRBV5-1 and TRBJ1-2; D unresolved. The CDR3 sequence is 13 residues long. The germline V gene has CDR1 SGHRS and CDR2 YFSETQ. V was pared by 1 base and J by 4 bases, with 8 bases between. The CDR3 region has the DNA TGCGCCAGCAGCTTGCACGGGATCTATGGCTACACCTTC. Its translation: CASSLHGIYGYTF.

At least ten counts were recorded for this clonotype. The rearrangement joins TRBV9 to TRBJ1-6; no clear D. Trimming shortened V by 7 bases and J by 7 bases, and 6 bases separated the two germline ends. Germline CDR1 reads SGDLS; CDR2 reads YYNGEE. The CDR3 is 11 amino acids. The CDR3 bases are TGTGCCAGCGGACTAAATTCACCCCTCCACTTT. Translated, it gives CASGLNSPLHF.

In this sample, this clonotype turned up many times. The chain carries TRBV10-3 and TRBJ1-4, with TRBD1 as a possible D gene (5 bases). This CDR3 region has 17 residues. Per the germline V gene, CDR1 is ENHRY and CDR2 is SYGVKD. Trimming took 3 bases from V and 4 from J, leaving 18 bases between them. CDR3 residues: CAISEGNPGRVNEKLFF. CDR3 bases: TGTGCCATCAGTGAAGGTAATCCGGGACGAGTTAATGAAAAACTGTTTTTT.

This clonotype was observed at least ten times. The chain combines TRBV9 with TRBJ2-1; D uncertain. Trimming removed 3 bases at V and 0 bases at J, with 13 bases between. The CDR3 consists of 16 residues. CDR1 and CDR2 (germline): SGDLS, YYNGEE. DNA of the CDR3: TGTGCCAGCAGCGATCCGTTACGGAGCTCCTACAATGAGCAGTTCTTC. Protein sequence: CASSDPLRSSYNEQFF.

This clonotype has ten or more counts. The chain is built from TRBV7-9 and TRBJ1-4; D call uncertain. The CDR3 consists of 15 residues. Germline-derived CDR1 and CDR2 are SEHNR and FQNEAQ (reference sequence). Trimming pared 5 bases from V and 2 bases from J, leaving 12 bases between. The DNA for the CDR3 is TGTGCCAGCAGCCCCCTATGGATGACTAATGAAAAACTGTTTTTT. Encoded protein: CASSPLWMTNEKLFF. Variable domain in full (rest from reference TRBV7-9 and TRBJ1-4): DTGVSQNPRHKITKRGQNVTFRCDPISEHNRLYWYRQTLGQGPEFLTYFQNEAQLEKSRLLSDRFSAERPKGSFSTLEIQRTEQGDSAMYLCASSPLWMTNEKLFFGSGTQLSVL.

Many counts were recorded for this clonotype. CDR3 amino acids: CASSFSPGGHSTDTQYF. DNA for the CDR3: TGTGCCAGCAGCTTTTCCCCGGGGGGCCATAGCACAGATACGCAGTATTTT. This chain joins TRBV7-8 and TRBJ2-3; maybe TRBD2 (7 bases). The V and J ends lost 3 bases and 0 bases respectively, with 16 bases between them. There are 17 residues in the CDR3. Germline CDR1 and CDR2: SGHVS and FQNEAQ. Looking up the rest from reference TRBV7-8 and TRBJ2-3 gives the full variable domain: GAGVSQSPRYKVAKRGQDVALRCDPISGHVSLFWYQQALGQGPEFLTYFQNEAQLDKSGLPSDRFFAERPEGSVSTLKIQRTQQEDSAVYLCASSFSPGGHSTDTQYFGPGTRLTVL.

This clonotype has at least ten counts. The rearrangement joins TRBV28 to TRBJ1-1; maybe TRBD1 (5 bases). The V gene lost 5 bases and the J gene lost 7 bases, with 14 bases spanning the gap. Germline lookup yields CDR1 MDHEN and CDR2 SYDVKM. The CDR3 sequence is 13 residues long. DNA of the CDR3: TGTGCCAGCAGTCCAGACAGTCCGTTTGAAGCTTTCTTT. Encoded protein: CASSPDSPFEAFF. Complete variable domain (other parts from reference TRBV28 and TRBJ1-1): DVKVTQSSRYLVKRTGEKVFLECVQDMDHENMFWYRQDPGLGLRLIYFSYDVKMKEKGDIPEGYSVSREKKERFSLILESASTNQTSMYLCASSPDSPFEAFFGQGTRLTVV.

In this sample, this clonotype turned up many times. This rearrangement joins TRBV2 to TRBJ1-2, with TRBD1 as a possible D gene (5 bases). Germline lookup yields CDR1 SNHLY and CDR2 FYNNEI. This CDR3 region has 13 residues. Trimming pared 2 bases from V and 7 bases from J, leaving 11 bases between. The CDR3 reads CASSEMLTGGYTF. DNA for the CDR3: TGTGCCAGCAGTGAAATGCTTACAGGTGGCTACACCTTC.

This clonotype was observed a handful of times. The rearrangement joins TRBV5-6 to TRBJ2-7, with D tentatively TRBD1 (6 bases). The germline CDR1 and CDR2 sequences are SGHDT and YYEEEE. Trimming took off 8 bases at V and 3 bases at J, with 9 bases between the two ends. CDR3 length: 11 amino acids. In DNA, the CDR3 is TGTGCCAGTGGGACAAACTACGAGCAGTACTTC. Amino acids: CASGTNYEQYF.

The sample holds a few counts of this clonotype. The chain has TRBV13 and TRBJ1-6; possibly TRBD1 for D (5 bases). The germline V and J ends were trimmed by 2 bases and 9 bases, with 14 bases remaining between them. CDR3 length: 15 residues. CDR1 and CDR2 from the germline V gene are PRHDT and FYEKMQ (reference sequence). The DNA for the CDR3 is TGTGCCAGCAGCTTAAGGACATCGGTCCCTTCACCCCTCCACTTT. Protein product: CASSLRTSVPSPLHF.

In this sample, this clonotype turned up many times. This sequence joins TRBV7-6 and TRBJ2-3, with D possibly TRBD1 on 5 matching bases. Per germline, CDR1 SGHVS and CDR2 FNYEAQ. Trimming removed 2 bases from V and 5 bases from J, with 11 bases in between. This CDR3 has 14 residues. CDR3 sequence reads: CASSLSTGLDTQYF. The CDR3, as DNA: TGTGCCAGCAGCTTAAGTACAGGTTTAGATACGCAGTATTTT.